The next 19 T cell receptor beta chains were all read from a single sample in a study of blood T cell repertoires in COVID-19. Some clones are missing from TCRdb's copy, which holds only in-frame ones; the method was immunoSEQ multiplex PCR. Among roughly 290,000 clones, roughly 80% were seen once, and the ten largest hold around 3.9%. Sequenced input: peripheral blood. The receptors were sampled from a woman in her 50s with active or convalescent COVID-19.

The chain carries TRBV5-1 and TRBJ2-3, with D tentatively TRBD2 (6 bases). The CDR3 has 16 residues. Germline V gives CDR1 SGHRS, CDR2 YFSETQ. V lost 0 bases and J 3 bases, leaving 14 bases between the germline ends. DNA of the CDR3: TGCGCCAGCAGCTTGGGAGCCGGGAGTACAACAGATACGCAGTATTTT. Its translation: CASSLGAGSTTDTQYF.

Only a few counts were recorded for this clone. This chain joins TRBV4-2 and TRBJ1-5, with 8 bases lining up with TRBD1. This CDR3 comprises 17 residues. V shed 1 base and J 2 bases; nucleotides not matched to a gene: 7. From germline, CDR1 is LGHNA and CDR2 YNFKEQ. The CDR3 DNA reads TGTGCCAGCAGCCAAGTGGGGACAGGCTGGGGCAATCAGCCCCAGCATTTT. Its protein is CASSQVGTGWGNQPQHF.

The chain has TRBV5-4 and TRBJ2-2; 10 nucleotides match TRBD2. With 0 bases clipped from V and 0 bases from J, the junction kept 2 bases outside the gene matches. Germline V gene data show CDR1 as SGHNT and CDR2 as YYREEE (reference sequence). The CDR3 runs to 17 residues. The CDR3 bases are TGTGCCAGCAGCTTGGCCGGACTAGCGGCGAACACCGGGGAGCTGTTTTTT. Translation: CASSLAGLAANTGELFF. The variable domain in full, completed from reference TRBV5-4 and TRBJ2-2, reads ETGVTQSPTHLIKTRGQQVTLRCSSQSGHNTVSWYQQALGQGPQFIFQYYREEENGRGNFPPRFSGLQFPNYSSELNVNALELDDSALYLCASSLAGLAANTGELFFGEGSRLTVL.

The V and J genes are TRBV5-4 and TRBJ2-5; D gene unclear. CDR3 length: 13 amino acids. The V end was cut by 4 bases, the J end by 2 bases, with 9 bases between. Germline V gene sequence: CDR1 SGHNT, CDR2 YYREEE (reference sequence). The CDR3 is CASSVDSQETQYF. CDR3 in DNA: TGTGCCAGCAGCGTAGACTCACAAGAGACCCAGTACTTC.

CDR3 coding DNA: TGCGCCAGCAAGGGACTAGCGGGTGGCTACGAGCAGTACTTC. Translating gives CASKGLAGGYEQYF. The rearrangement joins TRBV5-1 to TRBJ2-7; 12 nucleotides match TRBD2. The CDR3 contains 14 residues. Losses at the gene ends were 6 bases for V and 3 bases for J; bases not matched to a gene: 4. Germline V gene lookup returns CDR1 SGHRS and CDR2 YFSETQ.

The chain has TRBV29-1 and TRBJ1-2; 11 bases line up with TRBD1. There are 15 residues in the CDR3. Germline V lookup: CDR1 SQVTM, CDR2 ANQGSEA. Unmatched junction bases numbered 9, after V lost 5 bases and J lost 4 bases. CDR3 sequence reads: CSVLSGTGGFYGYTF. The DNA for the CDR3 is TGCAGCGTTCTATCCGGGACAGGGGGTTTCTATGGCTACACCTTC. The full variable domain, completed using reference TRBV29-1 and TRBJ1-2, is SAVISQKPSRDICQRGTSLTIQCQVDSQVTMMFWYRQQPGQSLTLIATANQGSEATYESGFVIDKFPISRPNLTFSTLTVSNMSPEDSSIYLCSVLSGTGGFYGYTFGSGTRLTVV.

The rearrangement links TRBV5-1 to TRBJ2-7; 9 bases align to TRBD1. In germline, CDR1 is SGHRS, CDR2 YFSETQ. The junction had 7 bases not matched to a gene; V was cut back by 4 bases and J by 5 bases. The CDR3 consists of 14 residues. The chain's CDR3 is CASSQQGAANEQYF. The CDR3 DNA reads as TGCGCCAGCAGCCAACAGGGGGCGGCAAACGAGCAGTACTTC.

The chain uses TRBV10-3 and TRBJ1-2; D uncertain. Germline V gene lookup returns CDR1 ENHRY and CDR2 SYGVKD. CDR3 length equals 12 residues. V was cut by 2 bases and J by 5 bases, with 6 bases left in between. Here the CDR3 reads CAISEPGYGYTF. The CDR3 DNA is TGTGCCATCAGTGAGCCAGGATATGGCTACACCTTC.

This sequence joins TRBV3-1 (or the pseudogene TRBV3-2) and TRBJ1-1; D is undetermined. Trimming removed 4 bases from V and 0 bases from J, with 12 bases in between. CDR1 is LGHDT and CDR2 is YNNKEL in the germline V gene (reference sequence). The CDR3 has 15 amino acids. The CDR3 region has the DNA TGTGCCAGCAGCCCCCGAGTGGAGCTGAACACTGAAGCTTTCTTT. Translated: CASSPRVELNTEAFF.

The chain uses TRBV28 and TRBJ2-7, with 10 bases aligning to TRBD2. The trim removed 2 bases at V and 1 base at J, leaving 8 bases unmatched. The CDR3 sequence is 17 residues long. Germline V gene sequence: CDR1 MDHEN, CDR2 SYDVKM. The CDR3 DNA reads TGTGCCAGCAGTTTAAGCAGGGGACTAGCGCGTTCCTACGAGCAGTACTTC. Its protein is CASSLSRGLARSYEQYF.

The chain links TRBV7-8 to TRBJ1-2; 8 nucleotides match TRBD1. The CDR3 consists of 16 residues. V lost 5 bases to trimming and J lost 8 bases; unmatched junction nucleotides: 16. Germline V CDR1 and CDR2: SGHVS, FQNEAQ. The CDR3 DNA reads as TGTGCCAGCAGCCTAGGCCCCAGGACAGGGCTTAAGGGCTACACCTTC. It yields the protein CASSLGPRTGLKGYTF. The variable domain in full, with the rest retrieved from reference TRBV7-8 and TRBJ1-2, is GAGVSQSPRYKVAKRGQDVALRCDPISGHVSLFWYQQALGQGPEFLTYFQNEAQLDKSGLPSDRFFAERPEGSVSTLKIQRTQQEDSAVYLCASSLGPRTGLKGYTFGSGTRLTVV.

The CDR3 here is CASSPWTAYNEQFF. The CDR3 nucleotides read TGTGCCAGCAGCCCATGGACAGCCTACAATGAGCAGTTCTTC. V is TRBV11-1 and J is TRBJ2-1, with D possibly being TRBD1 (6 bases). Germline V CDR1 and CDR2: SGHAT, FQDESV (reference sequence). V shed 5 bases and J shed 2 bases, with 10 bases lying between them. This CDR3 has 14 residues.

V is TRBV3-1 (or the pseudogene TRBV3-2) and J is TRBJ2-2, with D maybe TRBD1 (6 bases). The CDR3 totals 15 residues. CDR1 and CDR2 from the germline V gene are LGHDT and YNNKEL (reference sequence). V was shortened by 5 bases and J by 4 bases, with 14 bases between the two germline ends. The CDR3 region has the DNA TGTGCCAGCAGCTTATTTACAGGGAGCACCGGGGAGCTGTTTTTT. Translation: CASSLFTGSTGELFF.

The gene calls are TRBV5-1 and TRBJ2-7, with D tentatively TRBD2 (5 bases). The CDR3 is 15 amino acids. Between the trimmed V and J ends, which lost 4 bases and 5 bases, there was a span of 19 bases. Germline V gene data show CDR1 as SGHRS and CDR2 as YFSETQ. The CDR3 sequence is CASSPGSLGANEQYF. DNA for the CDR3: TGCGCCAGCAGCCCAGGATCCTTGGGAGCCAACGAGCAGTACTTC.

The chain joins TRBV7-9 to TRBJ2-7, with 7 bases lining up with TRBD1. V gave up 1 base and J gave up 3 bases; unmatched junction bases: 6. This CDR3 is built from 15 residues. Germline CDR1 is SEHNR and CDR2 is FQNEAQ (reference sequence). CDR3 in amino acids: CASSLDTDRDYEQYF. CDR3 DNA sequence: TGTGCCAGCAGCTTAGACACCGACAGGGACTACGAGCAGTACTTC.

The genes are TRBV4-1 and TRBJ1-3; D is uncertain. CDR1 and CDR2 (germline): MGHRA, YSYEKL. V lost 2 bases and J lost 0, with 14 bases in between. This CDR3 has 17 amino acids. CDR3 coding DNA: TGCGCCAGCAGCCAATTGACCAGGACTTTCTCTGGAAACACCATATATTTT. Its protein is CASSQLTRTFSGNTIYF.

The chain uses TRBV6-5 and TRBJ1-2; 7 nucleotides match TRBD1. V shed 6 bases and J 4 bases; nucleotides not matched to a gene: 5. Looked up from germline, CDR1 is MNHEY and CDR2 is SVGAGI. The CDR3 has 13 amino acids. The CDR3 region has the DNA TGTGCCAGCAGGAGGGACAGCGTCTATGGCTACACCTTC. This encodes CASRRDSVYGYTF.

This clone was picked up one time. The chain is built from TRBV11-2 and TRBJ2-3; the match to TRBD1 covers 8 bases. Germline-derived CDR1 and CDR2 are SGHAT and FQNNGV. Trimming cost V 0 bases and J 4 bases; bases outside gene matches: 3. CDR3 length: 15 amino acids. In DNA form, the CDR3 reads TGTGCCAGCAGCTTAGATGGACAGGGCCCAGATACGCAGTATTTT. This encodes CASSLDGQGPDTQYF.

Details on this clone: This specimen includes other DNA sequences encoding the same CDR3. V is TRBV5-1 and J is TRBJ1-1; TRBD1 is a possible D gene (6 bases). V was cut by 0 bases and J by 5 bases, with 11 bases left in between. There are 14 residues in the CDR3. Looked up from germline, CDR1 is SGHRS and CDR2 is YFSETQ. In DNA form, the CDR3 reads TGCGCCAGCAGCTTGGGGCAGGGGCGGACTGAAGCTTTCTTT. It codes for CASSLGQGRTEAFF.